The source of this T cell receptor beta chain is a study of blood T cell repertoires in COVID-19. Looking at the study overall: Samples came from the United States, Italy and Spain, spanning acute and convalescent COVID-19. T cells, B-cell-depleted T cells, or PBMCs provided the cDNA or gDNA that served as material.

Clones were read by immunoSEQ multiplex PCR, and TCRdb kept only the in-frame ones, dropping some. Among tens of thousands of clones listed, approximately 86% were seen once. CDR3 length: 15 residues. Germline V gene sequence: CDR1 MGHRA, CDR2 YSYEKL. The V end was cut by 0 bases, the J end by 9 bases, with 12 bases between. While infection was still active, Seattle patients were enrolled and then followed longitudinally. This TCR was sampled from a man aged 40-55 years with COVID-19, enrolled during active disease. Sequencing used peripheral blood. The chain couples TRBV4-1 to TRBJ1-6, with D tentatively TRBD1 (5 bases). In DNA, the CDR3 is TGCGCCAGCAGCCAAGATCTGATGGGGGGTTCACCCCTCCACTTT. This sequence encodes CASSQDLMGGSPLHF.